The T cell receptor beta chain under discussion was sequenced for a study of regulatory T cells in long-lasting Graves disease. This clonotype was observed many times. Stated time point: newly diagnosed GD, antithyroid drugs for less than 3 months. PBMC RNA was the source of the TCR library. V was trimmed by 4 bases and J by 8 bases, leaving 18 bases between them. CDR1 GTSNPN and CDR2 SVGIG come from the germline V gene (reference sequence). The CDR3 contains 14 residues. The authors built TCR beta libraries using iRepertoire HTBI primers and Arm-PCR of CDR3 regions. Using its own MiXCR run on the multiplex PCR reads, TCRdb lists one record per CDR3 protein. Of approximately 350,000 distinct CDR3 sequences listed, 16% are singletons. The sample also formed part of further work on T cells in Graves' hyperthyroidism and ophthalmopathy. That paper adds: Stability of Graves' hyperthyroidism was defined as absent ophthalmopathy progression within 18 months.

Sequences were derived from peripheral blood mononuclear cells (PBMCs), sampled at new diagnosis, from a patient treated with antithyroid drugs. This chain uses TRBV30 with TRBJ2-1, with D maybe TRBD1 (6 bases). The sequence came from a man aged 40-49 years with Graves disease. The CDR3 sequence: CAWKNTGYRYEQFF. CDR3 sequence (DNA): TGTGCCTGGAAAAACACAGGGTATCGGTATGAGCAGTTCTTC.